A single sample is the source of the 26 T cell receptor beta chains below, sequenced in a study of neurological immune-mediated disorders. TCRdb independently ran MiXCR on the 5' RACE reads; one entry per CDR3 protein. The table lists about 53,000 distinct CDR3 sequences, 16% of them singletons. Sequencing was done on a sample of PBMCs. The receptors were sampled from a man in his 60s in good health.

For this clonotype: A much more abundant neighbour one base away suggests this may be a read error. V and J are TRBV5-1 and TRBJ2-2; tentatively, D is TRBD1 (6 bases). The CDR3 length is 13 residues. In germline, CDR1 is SGHRS, CDR2 YFSETQ. The V end was cut by 3 bases, the J end by 5 bases, with 8 bases between. The CDR3 spells CASSSRGTGELFF. CDR3 coding DNA: TGCGCCAGCAGCTCCAGGGGTACCGGGGAGCTGTTTTTT.

This clonotype was seen many times. This chain uses TRBV7-8 with TRBJ2-1; the D is unclear. Germline CDR1 is SGHVS and CDR2 is FQNEAQ. The CDR3 totals 11 residues. The V and J ends lost 6 bases and 7 bases respectively, with 7 bases between them. The CDR3 nucleotides read TGTGCCAGCAGATTGGAAAATGAGCAGTTCTTC. Protein: CASRLENEQFF.

As regards this clonotype: With a much larger clone just one base away, this may be a read error. The V gene is TRBV28, the J gene TRBJ2-4; 7 bases line up with TRBD2. The CDR3 is made up of 15 amino acids. Germline lookup yields CDR1 MDHEN and CDR2 SYDVKM. This CDR3 reads CTSKGWGGTKNIQYF. DNA for the CDR3: TGTACCAGCAAAGGGTGGGGGGGAACCAAAAACATTCAGTACTTC.

In this sample, this clonotype turned up many times. The chain combines TRBV29-1 with TRBJ2-7; 7 bases fit TRBD1. The CDR3 extends over 13 amino acids. Per the germline V gene, CDR1 is SQVTM and CDR2 is ANQGSEA. V lost 2 bases to trimming and J lost 4 bases; unmatched junction nucleotides: 5. CDR3 residues: CSVERQGPYEQYF. The CDR3 DNA is TGCAGCGTTGAAAGACAGGGCCCATACGAGCAGTACTTC.

Ten or more counts support this clonotype. The V and J genes are TRBV7-2 and TRBJ1-5, with TRBD1 as a possible D gene (5 bases). The CDR3 is 15 amino acids. CDR1 is SGHTA, CDR2 FQGNSA, per germline. The ends were cut back, 2 bases at V and 8 bases at J, with 16 bases in the middle. In DNA, the CDR3 is TGTGCCAGCAGCTTATCAGGGTCGGCCGGGGAGCCCCAGCATTTT. This gives the protein CASSLSGSAGEPQHF.

The table lists this clonotype with many counts. This chain links TRBV15 with TRBJ2-1; the D is unclear. This CDR3 is 17 amino acids long. Germline CDR1 is LNHNV and CDR2 is YYDKDF (reference sequence). V was trimmed by 6 bases and J by 7 bases, leaving 25 bases between them. CDR3 sequence: CATRPLSLRTFANEQFF. CDR3 coding DNA: TGTGCCACCAGGCCCCTCTCCCTAAGAACATTTGCTAATGAGCAGTTCTTC.

In this sample, this clonotype turned up many times. V gene TRBV5-1 combines with J gene TRBJ2-7; D assignment may be TRBD1 or TRBD2 (6 bases each). Deletions cut 4 bases from V and 7 bases from J, with 15 bases between. Per the germline V gene, CDR1 is SGHRS and CDR2 is YFSETQ. This CDR3 has 13 residues. CDR3 coding DNA: TGCGCCAGCAGCAGGGACGGGGGCCGGGAGCAGTACTTC. Its protein product is CASSRDGGREQYF.

This clonotype was counted only a few times. The chain combines TRBV12-3 or TRBV12-4 with TRBJ2-7, with TRBD1 as a possible D gene (5 bases). This CDR3 contains 13 residues. V was clipped by 8 bases and J by 2 bases, with 13 bases between them. The CDR3 region has the DNA TGTGCCAGCGAGAGTTGGGGCACCTACGAGCAGTACTTC. Its translation: CASESWGTYEQYF.

The rearrangement uses TRBV5-1 and TRBJ2-7; no firm D call. Looked up from germline, CDR1 is SGHRS and CDR2 is YFSETQ. The V end was cut by 5 bases, the J end by 1 base, with 13 bases between. This CDR3 spans 14 amino acids. CDR3: CASSLTKGSYEQYF. The CDR3 nucleotides read TGCGCCAGCAGTTTAACCAAAGGGTCCTACGAGCAGTACTTC.

In this sample, this clonotype turned up many times. The V and J genes are TRBV9 and TRBJ2-3; the D gene is possibly TRBD2 (7 bases). The CDR3 covers 19 residues. Germline CDR1 and CDR2: SGDLS and YYNGEE. The ends were cut back, 3 bases at V and 3 bases at J, with 26 bases in the middle. CDR3 coding DNA: TGTGCCAGCAGCGAGACGGCAGCGGGACGCTCAGGGGTTACAGATACGCAGTATTTT. It specifies CASSETAAGRSGVTDTQYF.

The chain links TRBV28 to TRBJ1-1; 9 nucleotides align to TRBD1. The CDR3 runs to 19 residues. The V gene end was trimmed by 4 bases and the J gene end by 1 base; junction bases not matched to a gene: 16. The V gene's germline CDR1 is MDHEN and CDR2 SYDVKM. The CDR3 here is CASSYQTKTGGEGNTEAFF. CDR3 sequence (DNA): TGTGCCAGCAGTTACCAAACTAAAACAGGGGGCGAGGGGAACACTGAAGCTTTCTTT.

This clonotype was picked up many times. The V and J genes are TRBV28 and TRBJ1-5, with D uncertain. V lost 4 bases and J lost 5, with 9 bases in between. CDR1 and CDR2 (germline): MDHEN, SYDVKM. CDR3 size: 13 residues. The DNA of the CDR3 is TGTGCCAGCAGTTCCTCAGAGGATCAGCCCCAGCATTTT. Amino acids: CASSSSEDQPQHF.

This clonotype was detected many times. The rearrangement uses TRBV7-3 and TRBJ2-1, with D perhaps matching TRBD2 (5 bases). The germline V gene encodes CDR1 SGHTA and CDR2 FQGTGA. The V and J ends lost 5 bases and 4 bases respectively, with 15 bases between them. CDR3 size: 15 residues. In DNA, the CDR3 is TGTGCCAGCAGCCTCCTAGGCGGGCTTTACAATGAGCAGTTCTTC. As protein: CASSLLGGLYNEQFF.

Ten or more counts support this clonotype. The chain is built from TRBV18 and TRBJ2-7; perhaps TRBD2 as D (6 bases). V lost 3 bases and J lost 6, with 18 bases in between. The germline CDR1 and CDR2 sequences are KGHSH and LQKENI. The length of the CDR3 is 15 residues. The chain's CDR3 is CASSPREHLGGEQYF. CDR3 nucleotides: TGTGCCAGCTCACCTCGGGAACATCTGGGGGGCGAGCAGTACTTC.

This clonotype occurred many times. The CDR3 spells CASSEAGLEGGELFF. The CDR3 DNA is TGTGCCAGCAGTGAAGCGGGACTAGAGGGCGGGGAGCTGTTTTTT. The chain couples TRBV2 to TRBJ2-2; 8 nucleotides agree with TRBD2. There are 15 residues in the CDR3. CDR1 and CDR2 (germline): SNHLY, FYNNEI. V shed 0 bases, J shed 7 bases, and the junction held 4 bases outside the gene matches.

The table lists this clonotype with many counts. This sequence joins TRBV29-1 and TRBJ1-1, with TRBD1 as a possible D gene (5 bases). Trimming removed 0 bases at V and 0 bases at J, with 11 bases between. The CDR3 has 15 residues. Germline loops: CDR1 SQVTM, CDR2 ANQGSEA. This chain's CDR3 is CSVEEDSRMNTEAFF. CDR3 sequence (DNA): TGCAGCGTTGAAGAAGACAGTCGTATGAACACTGAAGCTTTCTTT.

This clonotype appeared many times. The chain joins TRBV10-3 to TRBJ1-1; TRBD1 aligns across 12 bases. The CDR3 consists of 19 residues. Trimming took 4 bases from V and 0 from J; bases not matched to a gene: 12. Germline V lookup: CDR1 ENHRY, CDR2 SYGVKD. CDR3 protein: CAISGGTGGVGGVNTEAFF. CDR3 sequence (DNA): TGTGCCATCAGTGGTGGGACAGGGGGCGTCGGGGGTGTGAACACTGAAGCTTTCTTT.

This clonotype came up a few times. The V and J genes are TRBV5-1 and TRBJ2-2, with TRBD1 matching 9 bases. The CDR3 totals 19 residues. V shed 5 bases and J 0 bases; nucleotides not matched to a gene: 14. Germline loops: CDR1 SGHRS, CDR2 YFSETQ. CDR3 bases: TGCGCCAGCAGGTCAAGGGACAGGGAATCTCCGACGAACACCGGGGAGCTGTTTTTT. Protein: CASRSRDRESPTNTGELFF.

This clonotype was seen repeatedly, ten times or more. CDR3 DNA sequence: TGCGCCAGCAGCTTGTGGTCTAGCGGGAGATCTGAGCAGTTCTTC. Translated, it gives CASSLWSSGRSEQFF. V usage is TRBV5-1 and J usage is TRBJ2-1; the match to TRBD2 covers 10 bases. The CDR3 spans 15 residues. The V and J ends lost 1 base and 9 bases, in that order; junction bases with no gene match: 7. Looked up from germline, CDR1 is SGHRS and CDR2 is YFSETQ.

The genes are TRBV7-9 and TRBJ2-5; D not resolved. CDR3 length: 13 residues. The V gene lost 7 bases and the J gene lost 1 base, with 10 bases spanning the gap. Looked up from germline, CDR1 is SEHNR and CDR2 is FQNEAQ (reference sequence). DNA of the CDR3: TGTGCCAGCAAAGAACAAAGCCAAGAGACCCAGTACTTC. It specifies CASKEQSQETQYF. Drawing the rest from reference TRBV7-9 and TRBJ2-5, the complete variable domain is DTGVSQNPRHKITKRGQNVTFRCDPISEHNRLYWYRQTLGQGPEFLTYFQNEAQLEKSRLLSDRFSAERPKGSFSTLEIQRTEQGDSAMYLCASKEQSQETQYFGPGTRLLVL.

The CDR3 DNA follows: TGTGCCAGCAGTTACCGAACCGGCCAGTCTTACGAGCAGTACTTC. This translates into CASSYRTGQSYEQYF. The J gene is TRBJ2-7, the V gene TRBV6-6; no clear D gene. The germline CDR1 and CDR2 sequences are MNHNY and SVGAGI (reference sequence). Trimming removed 2 bases from V and 4 bases from J, with 15 bases in between. The CDR3 loop spans 15 amino acids.

This clonotype was detected many times. This chain joins TRBV29-1 and TRBJ2-2, with 12 bases identical to TRBD2. CDR1 and CDR2 from the germline V gene are SQVTM and ANQGSEA. CDR3 length equals 14 residues. The ends lost 5 bases at V and 5 bases at J; junction bases unmatched: 3. The CDR3 sequence: CSVQLAGGTGELFF. Here the CDR3 DNA reads TGCAGCGTTCAACTAGCGGGAGGTACCGGGGAGCTGTTTTTT.

This clonotype was seen at least ten times. V and J are TRBV15 and TRBJ2-7; 9 bases match TRBD1. With V trimmed by 3 bases and J by 6 bases, 6 bases remained unmatched. Germline V CDR1 and CDR2: LNHNV, YYDKDF (reference sequence). The CDR3 covers 14 residues. The CDR3 coding sequence is TGTGCCACCAGCAGGGACAGGGGTCTGGGCGAGCAGTACTTC. Protein sequence: CATSRDRGLGEQYF.

This clonotype was seen many times. The CDR3 DNA reads TGTGCCAGCAGCCCCAGCGGAATCCATCTTGGGGAGCTGTTTTTT. Amino acids: CASSPSGIHLGELFF. V is TRBV7-9 and J is TRBJ2-2, with D possibly being TRBD2 (5 bases). V was cut by 5 bases and J by 8 bases, with 18 bases left in between. The CDR3 covers 15 residues. Per germline, CDR1 SEHNR and CDR2 FQNEAQ (reference sequence).

This clonotype was seen at least ten times. This chain joins TRBV9 and TRBJ1-2; TRBD1 matches at 7 bases. This CDR3 is 16 amino acids long. V lost 1 base, J lost 3 bases, and 9 bases stayed unmatched. Germline V lookup: CDR1 SGDLS, CDR2 YYNGEE. The CDR3 DNA reads as TGTGCCAGCAGCGTAATGGACCCGGGACAGTACTATGGCTACACCTTC. Translated: CASSVMDPGQYYGYTF. The complete variable domain, with remaining parts taken from reference TRBV9 and TRBJ1-2, reads DSGVTQTPKHLITATGQRVTLRCSPRSGDLSVYWYQQSLDQGLQFLIQYYNGEERAKGNILERFSAQQFPDLHSELNLSSLELGDSALYFCASSVMDPGQYYGYTFGSGTRLTVV.

This clonotype was counted ten times or more. The chain links TRBV28 to TRBJ1-5; D call uncertain. Germline-derived CDR1 and CDR2 are MDHEN and SYDVKM. Trimming took 7 bases from V and 3 from J, leaving 7 bases between them. The CDR3 totals 12 residues. For the CDR3, the DNA is TGTGCCAGCAAGCTGGTCAATCAGCCCCAGCATTTT. This translates into CASKLVNQPQHF.